The rows below give T cell receptor beta chains drawn from one sample of a study of blood T cells in healthy people across ages. TCRdb re-derived calls from the 5' RACE reads in MiXCR, one entry per CDR3 protein. Here the sample spans roughly 1.4 million distinct CDR3 sequences, approximately 59% being singletons. Material for sequencing was blood. The receptors originated from a man aged 18 to 30 in good health. CDR3s include the opening cysteine and the closing phenylalanine or tryptophan. The order of the fields is D gene, V gene, J gene, clone size, CDR3 DNA, CDR3 protein. The D gene is left open where the match is weak. For some rows the clone size is stated as once, few or many, or as a class when expanded; others skip it.

NA,TRBV27,TRBJ2-2,NA,TGTGCCAGCAGTGGGGTGGGGCACGGGAACACCGGGGAGCTGTTTTTT,CASSGVGHGNTGELFF
NA,TRBV20-1,TRBJ2-1,NA,TGCAGTGCTAGTACTAGCCCTATTGTCGGCGATGAGCAGTTCTTC,CSASTSPIVGDEQFF
TRBD1,TRBV20-1,TRBJ2-7,once,TGCAGTGCCTACCGGGACAGCTCCTACGAGCAGTACTTC,CSAYRDSSYEQYF
NA,TRBV6-5,TRBJ1-5,few,TGTGCCAGCAGAACCCTCACAGGGCCAGCTAATCAGCCCCAGCATTTT,CASRTLTGPANQPQHF
NA,TRBV28,TRBJ2-7,few,TGTGCCAGCAGTTCATCGTTCGAGCAGTACTTC,CASSSSFEQYF
NA,TRBV6-5,TRBJ1-5,NA,TGTGCCAGCAGTTACTCCTTGGATGGGTCTCCCTGGGGGTATAGCAATCAGCCCCAGCATTTT,CASSYSLDGSPWGYSNQPQHF
NA,TRBV29-1,TRBJ1-1,NA,TGCAGCGTTAAATGGACTGAAGCTTTCTTT,CSVKWTEAFF
TRBD1,TRBV20-1,TRBJ1-2,few,TGCAGTGCTAGCCCGGGACAGGGCTATGGCTACACCTTC,CSASPGQGYGYTF
NA,TRBV20-1,TRBJ2-1,NA,TGCAGTGCTAGCTCTAGCGAGGCTGTCTACAATGAGCAGTTCTTC,CSASSSEAVYNEQFF
TRBD2,TRBV6-2/TRBV6-3,TRBJ2-5,few,TGTGCCAGCACCACCCGGGGGGGAGAAGAGACCCAGTACTTC,CASTTRGGEETQYF
NA,TRBV6-7,TRBJ2-5,NA,TGTGCCAGCAGTTCTCCCCTTACAGGGCTGTACCAAGAGACCCAGTACTTC,CASSSPLTGLYQETQYF
NA,TRBV27,TRBJ2-3,few,TGTGCCAGCAGTGAGCGATACTTCACAGATACGCAGTATTTT,CASSERYFTDTQYF
NA,TRBV7-8,TRBJ1-6,NA,TGTGCCAGCAGTCCCGGTAGGGACTATTCACCCCTCCACTTT,CASSPGRDYSPLHF
TRBD1,TRBV4-2,TRBJ1-1,NA,TGTGCCAGCAGCGCGGGACAGTGGGTGGACACTGAAGCTTTCTTT,CASSAGQWVDTEAFF
NA,TRBV4-3,TRBJ2-3,NA,TGCGCCAGCAGCCCCCGGATAGGTGATACGCAGTATTTT,CASSPRIGDTQYF
TRBD1,TRBV18,TRBJ2-5,NA,TGTGCCAGCTCACAACTCGGGACAGCCGAAGAAGAGACCCAGTACTTC,CASSQLGTAEEETQYF
NA,TRBV9,TRBJ2-3,NA,TGTGCCAGCAGCGTAGAAACCAGTGGACCAGATACGCAGTATTTT,CASSVETSGPDTQYF
NA,TRBV7-9,TRBJ1-2,NA,TGTGCCAGCAGCTTAGTACCCACAGAGGAAGCTAACTATGGCTACACCTTC,CASSLVPTEEANYGYTF
TRBD2,TRBV10-3,TRBJ2-5,NA,TGTGCCATCAGCGCAATGGCTAGCGGGGGGACGCTAGAGACCCAGTACTTC,CAISAMASGGTLETQYF
TRBD1,TRBV4-1,TRBJ2-1,few,TGCGCCAGCAGCCAAGACGGGACAGGGTCAAATGAGCAGTTCTTC,CASSQDGTGSNEQFF
TRBD2,TRBV2,TRBJ2-1,few,TGTGCCAGCAGTCCTCGGACTAGCGGGAATAATGAGCAGTTCTTC,CASSPRTSGNNEQFF
NA,TRBV4-1,TRBJ2-1,NA,TGCGCCAGCAGCCAAGATGTACGGGAGTCTGTCAATGAGCAGTTCTTC,CASSQDVRESVNEQFF
NA,TRBV28,TRBJ1-1,NA,TGTGCCAGCGGGGTTAGGCAGGCGCCGGGCACTGAAGCTTTCTTT,CASGVRQAPGTEAFF
NA,TRBV12-3/TRBV12-4,TRBJ2-1,once,TGTGCCAGCACGACCACAGGACGGGGTGAGCAGTTCTTC,CASTTTGRGEQFF
TRBD1,TRBV20-1,TRBJ2-5,NA,TGCAGTGCTGGGGGGAGACAGGGGGCAGAGACCCAGTACTTC,CSAGGRQGAETQYF
NA,TRBV6-1,TRBJ2-3,NA,TGTGCCAGCAGTGAAAAAAGAAGAGCCCCTGACGTTTTGGACACAGATACGCAGTATTTT,CASSEKRRAPDVLDTDTQYF
NA,TRBV2,TRBJ1-1,NA,TGTGCCAGCACGGGGGTCGGGTTCCTAACCTCCGGTATGAACACTGAAGCTTTCTTT,CASTGVGFLTSGMNTEAFF
NA,TRBV4-2,TRBJ1-1,NA,TGTGCCAGCAGCCAAGATGCCCGGCGCTATGATGAAGCTTTCTTT,CASSQDARRYDEAFF
TRBD2,TRBV7-2,TRBJ2-5,NA,TGTGCCAGCAGCTTACAGCGGGGCGAAGAGACCCAGTACTTC,CASSLQRGEETQYF
TRBD2,TRBV7-6,TRBJ2-1,NA,TGTGCCAGCAGCCGAAGACTAGCGGGGCGATACAATGAGCAGTTCTTC,CASSRRLAGRYNEQFF
NA,TRBV6-2/TRBV6-3,TRBJ1-1,NA,TGTGCCAGCAGTCCCCGAGGGGGTCGGGGCACTGAAGCTTTCTTT,CASSPRGGRGTEAFF
TRBD2,TRBV15,TRBJ2-5,NA,TGTGCCACCAGCAGAGGATTAGCGGGGCAAGAGACCCAGTACTTC,CATSRGLAGQETQYF
TRBD2,TRBV12-3/TRBV12-4,TRBJ2-3,NA,TGTGCCAGCAGTTTCCTAGCGGGCCCAGATACGCAGTATTTT,CASSFLAGPDTQYF
TRBD1,TRBV12-3/TRBV12-4,TRBJ1-2,NA,TGTGCCAGCAGTTTTTCAGGGGGCGCTTCCTATGGCTACACCTTC,CASSFSGGASYGYTF
NA,TRBV3-1,TRBJ1-1,few,TGTGCCAGCAGTCCTCGGGGGGATATGAACACTGAAGCTTTCTTT,CASSPRGDMNTEAFF
NA,TRBV6-5,TRBJ2-7,few,TGTGCCAGCAGTTCCGGGACAACTCACTACGAGCAGTACTTC,CASSSGTTHYEQYF
NA,TRBV4-1,TRBJ2-5,NA,TGCGCCAGCAGCCAATTGTTAGGCCGGATGGAGACCCAGTACTTC,CASSQLLGRMETQYF
TRBD2,TRBV6-6,TRBJ2-7,NA,TGTGCCAGCAGTTCTCGGGACTACTTCTACGAGCAGTACTTC,CASSSRDYFYEQYF
NA,TRBV10-3,TRBJ1-1,NA,TGTGCCATCAGTGAGAGGGGGAACACTGAAGCTTTCTTT,CAISERGNTEAFF
TRBD1,TRBV12-3/TRBV12-4,TRBJ1-4,NA,TGTGCCAGCAGAGCCGGGACAGGCCTTCCAAGGAGTGAAAAACTGTTTTTT,CASRAGTGLPRSEKLFF
TRBD1,TRBV7-9,TRBJ2-4,few,TGTGCCAGCAGCTCGGAACGGAAAACAGGGGCGCGCCAAAACATTCAGTACTTC,CASSSERKTGARQNIQYF
NA,TRBV7-9,TRBJ2-7,few,TGTGCCAGCAGCTTCAGAGAGACAGGAAGTACCTACGAGCAGTACTTC,CASSFRETGSTYEQYF
NA,TRBV21-1,TRBJ2-3,NA,TGTGCCAGCACCTCTTTACAGGGGCTGTGCGCAGATACGCAGTATTTT,CASTSLQGLCADTQYF
NA,TRBV11-2,TRBJ1-1,NA,TGTGCCAGCACGGACCGGGACACGAACACTGAAGCTTTCTTT,CASTDRDTNTEAFF
NA,TRBV18,TRBJ2-7,NA,TGTGCCAGCTCACAAGCCCTCGGAGGCGCCTCCTACGAGCAGTACTTC,CASSQALGGASYEQYF
NA,TRBV2,TRBJ1-2,NA,TGTGCCAGCAGTTTTTCGAGGGACACCCCTAACTATGGCTACACCTTC,CASSFSRDTPNYGYTF
NA,TRBV7-9,TRBJ2-1,NA,TGTGCCAGCAGCTTAGATAGCGGAAAGGAGCAGTTCTTC,CASSLDSGKEQFF